This TCR beta chain was identified in a study of blood T cell repertoires in COVID-19. About the study: Spain, Italy and the United States supplied samples that represented acute and convalescent COVID-19. Sources were T cells, B-cell-depleted T cells, or PBMCs; the material itself was cDNA or gDNA.

The CDR3 has 15 residues. CDR1 LNHNV and CDR2 YYDKDF come from the germline V gene (reference sequence). V was trimmed by 0 bases and J by 5 bases, leaving 13 bases between them. Original analysis: The assay estimated nucleated cells by amplifying reference gene primers. Sequenced by immunoSEQ multiplex PCR; TCRdb stores in-frame clones only, minus some. The V and J calls and clone size come from that table; D and trimming were worked out from the DNA. The repertoire includes fewer than 350,000 clones, approximately 86% of them detected once, and 9% to 9.5% sits in the top ten. The clonotype comes from a man aged 18 to 30 with active or convalescent COVID-19. Input material: peripheral blood. The V call is TRBV15, the J call TRBJ1-2; D unclear. CDR3 sequence reads: CATSRDSEILYGYTF. The CDR3 DNA is TGTGCCACCAGCAGAGATTCGGAGATCCTTTATGGCTACACCTTC.